A single sample gave rise to the 26 T cell receptor beta chains below, sequenced in a study of Ad26.COV2.S vaccination and SARS-CoV-2 variants. Described treatment: roughly 18 received Ad26.COV2.S at low or high dose, single or two shots; about 5 received placebo; per-sample allocation not given. The investigators took samples on day 63 after the first vaccine or placebo injection. Profiling relied on immunoSEQ multiplex PCR, and the TCRdb table lists in-frame clones only, not all of them. Of hundreds of thousands of clones in the sample, roughly 90% were seen once. The sample consisted of peripheral blood, taken in a trial of Ad26.COV2.S vaccine versus placebo. The receptors shown here come from a person between 18 and 60 years old who received the Ad26.COV2.S COVID-19 vaccine or a placebo.

The chain is built from TRBV3-1 (or the pseudogene TRBV3-2) and TRBJ1-1, with D unresolved. The germline V gene has CDR1 LGHDT and CDR2 YNNKEL (reference sequence). V lost 1 base, J lost 5 bases, and 5 bases lay in between. This CDR3 spans 12 amino acids. CDR3 amino acids: CASSQAKTEAFF. The CDR3 DNA follows: TGTGCCAGCAGCCAAGCCAAAACTGAAGCTTTCTTT.

The chain has TRBV3-1 (or the pseudogene TRBV3-2) and TRBJ1-2; no clear D gene. Germline V lookup: CDR1 LGHDT, CDR2 YNNKEL (reference sequence). CDR3 size: 13 residues. Trimming left V 0 bases short and J 4 bases short, with 6 bases between. The DNA of the CDR3 is TGTGCCAGCAGCCAAGAACTGATCTATGGCTACACCTTC. Protein product: CASSQELIYGYTF.

V and J are TRBV14 and TRBJ1-1; D uncertain. The V and J ends lost 4 bases and 5 bases respectively, with 14 bases between them. CDR1 and CDR2 from the germline V gene are SGHDN and FVKESK. The CDR3 runs 14 residues. For the CDR3, the DNA is TGTGCCAGCAGCCCCCTCGTGGGTCTGACTGAAGCTTTCTTT. It specifies CASSPLVGLTEAFF.

The V gene is TRBV3-1 (or the pseudogene TRBV3-2), the J gene TRBJ2-7, with 7 bases identical to TRBD2. V lost 5 bases and J lost 5; bases outside the gene matches: 6. This CDR3 contains 13 residues. The V gene's germline CDR1 is LGHDT and CDR2 YNNKEL (reference sequence). CDR3 DNA: TGTGCCAGCAGCAGACGACTAGCTGACGAGCAGTACTTC. The encoded protein is CASSRRLADEQYF.

The chain combines TRBV6-5 with TRBJ2-7; D is possibly TRBD2 (5 bases). The germline V gene encodes CDR1 MNHEY and CDR2 SVGAGI. Trimming stripped 6 bases from V and 3 bases from J, with 15 bases between. The CDR3 is made up of 14 amino acids. The CDR3: CASRTPGVNYEQYF. DNA of the CDR3: TGTGCCAGCAGGACACCCGGGGTAAACTACGAGCAGTACTTC.

The CDR3 nucleotides read TGTGCCAGCAGCCAACAGGTTCACAGGGAGGAGCCAGATACGCAGTATTTT. Protein product: CASSQQVHREEPDTQYF. This sequence joins TRBV4-2 and TRBJ2-3; either TRBD1 or TRBD2 may fit D (6 bases each). The CDR3 is 17 residues long. Deletions cut 2 bases from V and 4 bases from J, with 19 bases between. Germline V gene data show CDR1 as LGHNA and CDR2 as YNFKEQ.

V and J are TRBV6-5 and TRBJ2-3; TRBD1 is a possible D gene (5 bases). Looked up from germline, CDR1 is MNHEY and CDR2 is SVGAGI. The CDR3 contains 15 residues. The V gene lost 6 bases and the J gene lost 0 bases, with 13 bases spanning the gap. The CDR3 DNA reads as TGTGCCAGCAGAGCCAATGGGGCGAGCACAGATACGCAGTATTTT. Translated, it gives CASRANGASTDTQYF.

The rearrangement joins TRBV6-4 to TRBJ2-1; possibly TRBD2 for D (5 bases). Germline V gene sequence: CDR1 MRHNA, CDR2 SNTAGT. This CDR3 is 16 amino acids long. Deletions cut 5 bases from V and 4 bases from J, with 18 bases between. CDR3 amino acids: CASSYKVGRGYNEQFF. The CDR3 DNA reads as TGTGCCAGCAGTTACAAGGTAGGACGGGGATACAATGAGCAGTTCTTC.

This rearrangement joins TRBV7-6 to TRBJ2-1, with 8 bases aligning to TRBD1. The CDR3 runs 17 residues. Germline V lookup: CDR1 SGHVS, CDR2 FNYEAQ. The V gene end was trimmed by 0 bases and the J gene end by 9 bases; junction bases not matched to a gene: 13. The CDR3 loop is CASSLASSRQGTGEQFF. The CDR3 DNA reads TGTGCCAGCAGCTTAGCGTCCAGCCGACAGGGGACCGGTGAGCAGTTCTTC.

This chain connects TRBV2 to TRBJ2-7; 7 bases line up with TRBD1. The CDR3 contains 13 residues. The junction had 9 bases not matched to a gene; V was cut back by 10 bases and J by 3 bases. Germline CDR1 is SNHLY and CDR2 is FYNNEI. CDR3 amino acids: CANAGTAFYEQYF. CDR3 nucleotide sequence: TGTGCCAACGCCGGGACAGCGTTCTACGAGCAGTACTTC.

The gene calls are TRBV7-2 and TRBJ1-3; 10 bases agree with TRBD1. J gave up 4 bases and V 5 bases, and 2 bases lay outside the gene matches. This CDR3 is 14 amino acids long. Germline V gene lookup returns CDR1 SGHTA and CDR2 FQGNSA. This chain's CDR3 is CASSQGQGGNTIYF. Here the CDR3 DNA reads TGTGCCAGCAGCCAGGGACAGGGGGGAAACACCATATATTTT.

The gene calls are TRBV7-9 and TRBJ1-4; D not certain. The CDR3 extends over 15 amino acids. Germline V gene lookup returns CDR1 SEHNR and CDR2 FQNEAQ (reference sequence). The V and J ends lost 10 bases and 0 bases respectively, with 15 bases between them. The CDR3 region is CATALSLATNEKLFF. CDR3 nucleotides: TGTGCCACCGCGTTATCCTTAGCAACTAATGAAAAACTGTTTTTT.

This clone came up once. The chain employs TRBV24-1 and TRBJ2-3; 11 positions agree with TRBD2. Germline V gene sequence: CDR1 KGHDR, CDR2 SFDVKD. This CDR3 is 17 amino acids long. With V trimmed by 3 bases and J by 3 bases, 7 bases remained unmatched. The chain's CDR3 is CATSDRLAGRATDTQYF. The DNA of the CDR3 is TGTGCCACCAGTGATCGACTAGCGGGACGTGCAACAGATACGCAGTATTTT.

This clone has only one observation. The V call is TRBV18, the J call TRBJ1-2; 9 positions agree with TRBD1. J was trimmed by 4 bases and V by 2 bases; bases with no gene match: 2. Germline CDR1 is KGHSH and CDR2 is LQKENI. This CDR3 is 14 amino acids long. The CDR3 DNA sequence: TGTGCCAGCTCACCAGACAGGGGGACCTATGGCTACACCTTC. Translating gives CASSPDRGTYGYTF.

This chain uses TRBV5-4 with TRBJ1-1, with a tentative D call TRBD1 (5 bases). Germline values: CDR1 SGHNT, CDR2 YYREEE (reference sequence). The CDR3 contains 13 residues. The V gene lost 0 bases and the J gene lost 8 bases, with 11 bases spanning the gap. The CDR3: CASSLGGAGEAFF. CDR3 nucleotides: TGTGCCAGCAGCTTGGGTGGCGCAGGGGAAGCTTTCTTT.

The chain has TRBV3-1 (or the pseudogene TRBV3-2) and TRBJ2-7; the D is unclear. The CDR3 is 16 amino acids. Germline CDR1 reads LGHDT; CDR2 reads YNNKEL (reference sequence). The germline V and J ends were trimmed by 4 bases and 1 base, with 17 bases remaining between them. CDR3 protein: CASSPEARSFSYEQYF. Here the CDR3 DNA reads TGTGCCAGCAGCCCTGAGGCCCGGTCTTTTTCCTACGAGCAGTACTTC.

The chain links TRBV5-4 to TRBJ1-6; TRBD1 matches 8 bases. V lost 0 bases to trimming and J lost 7 bases; unmatched junction nucleotides: 12. The CDR3 contains 18 residues. Per germline, CDR1 SGHNT and CDR2 YYREEE (reference sequence). CDR3 in DNA: TGTGCCAGCAGCTTGGGCCCCAAAGGACAGGGATCGAATTCACCCCTCCACTTT. Protein sequence: CASSLGPKGQGSNSPLHF.

J is TRBJ2-3 and V is TRBV2; D remains unclear. Germline CDR1 is SNHLY and CDR2 is FYNNEI. The CDR3 consists of 14 residues. Trimming took 7 bases from V and 4 from J, leaving 15 bases between them. This CDR3 reads CASKRPYTADTQYF. The CDR3 bases are TGTGCCAGCAAGCGTCCTTATACCGCAGATACGCAGTATTTT.

The V call is TRBV6-6, the J call TRBJ2-7, with 9 positions matching TRBD1. The CDR3 totals 15 residues. V was pared by 3 bases and J by 2 bases, with 5 bases of the junction left unmatched. Per germline, CDR1 MNHNY and CDR2 SVGAGI (reference sequence). The DNA of the CDR3 is TGTGCCAGCAGTTATGGACAGGGGCTCCCCTACGAGCAGTACTTC. It is translated as CASSYGQGLPYEQYF.

This clone came up once. The chain is built from TRBV12-5 and TRBJ1-2, with D possibly matching TRBD1 (5 bases). Trimming removed 0 bases at V and 4 bases at J, with 21 bases between. The CDR3 totals 18 residues. Germline V gene sequence: CDR1 LGHNT, CDR2 FRNRAP. Here the CDR3 DNA reads TGTGCTAGTGGTTTGGTACAGGTCACTCCCTGGCGTGGCTATGGCTACACCTTC. Its protein is CASGLVQVTPWRGYGYTF.

In this sample, this clone turned up once. The chain uses TRBV4-2 and TRBJ2-1; unclear D gene. The CDR3 loop spans 13 amino acids. Germline loops: CDR1 LGHNA, CDR2 YNFKEQ. Trimming pared 5 bases from V and 2 bases from J, leaving 7 bases between. CDR3 region: CASSADTYNEQFF. DNA of the CDR3: TGTGCCAGCAGCGCCGACACCTACAATGAGCAGTTCTTC.

CDR3 bases: TGTGCCAGCTCACCATTGTCAAGGGGGACAGGGACGAACTATGGCTACACCTTC. It specifies CASSPLSRGTGTNYGYTF. The V and J genes are TRBV18 and TRBJ1-2, with TRBD1 matching 9 bases. Losses at the gene ends were 2 bases for V and 2 bases for J; bases not matched to a gene: 12. The germline CDR1 and CDR2 sequences are KGHSH and LQKENI. This CDR3 has 18 amino acids. Filled out from reference TRBV18 and TRBJ1-2, the complete variable domain reads NAGVMQNPRHLVRRRGQEARLRCSPMKGHSHVYWYRQLPEEGLKFMVYLQKENIIDESGMPKERFSAEFPKEGPSILRIQQVVRGDSAAYFCASSPLSRGTGTNYGYTFGSGTRLTVV.

The chain employs TRBV6-5 and TRBJ2-5; weak D call: TRBD2 (6 bases). From germline, CDR1 is MNHEY and CDR2 SVGAGI. V gave up 7 bases and J gave up 4 bases, with 13 bases separating them. The CDR3 is 13 amino acids. CDR3 sequence reads: CASTPGLPETQYF. The DNA of the CDR3 is TGTGCCAGCACCCCGGGACTTCCAGAGACCCAGTACTTC.

V and J are TRBV7-8 and TRBJ2-1; 7 bases match TRBD2. This CDR3 has 14 amino acids. V was clipped by 8 bases and J by 3 bases; unmatched bases: 7. CDR1 is SGHVS, CDR2 FQNEAQ, per germline. The CDR3 spells CASVVGGIYNEQFF. CDR3 nucleotides: TGTGCCAGCGTGGTGGGGGGGATCTACAATGAGCAGTTCTTC.

This clone was recorded once. V and J are TRBV3-1 (or the pseudogene TRBV3-2) and TRBJ1-3; a possible D gene is TRBD1 (6 bases). Germline CDR1 is LGHDT and CDR2 is YNNKEL (reference sequence). The germline V and J ends were trimmed by 8 bases and 3 bases, with 14 bases remaining between them. CDR3 length: 14 residues. CDR3 sequence: CASQGQGYGNTIYF. CDR3 coding DNA: TGTGCCAGCCAGGGGCAGGGGTATGGAAACACCATATATTTT.

The rearrangement uses TRBV9 and TRBJ2-1, with D possibly TRBD2 on 5 matching bases. This CDR3 comprises 17 residues. CDR1 is SGDLS, CDR2 YYNGEE, per germline. Trimming shortened V by 1 base and J by 0 bases, and 14 bases separated the two germline ends. The CDR3 coding sequence is TGTGCCAGCAGCGTACCCGCCCCGGGGAGCTCCTACAATGAGCAGTTCTTC. The encoded protein is CASSVPAPGSSYNEQFF.